The 29 T cell receptor beta chains below come from one sample, sequenced in a study of T cell repertoires in cytomegalovirus infection. One entry per CDR3 protein, called by TCRdb with MiXCR from the reads. The table includes approximately 700,000 distinct CDR3 sequences, about a third detected once. The sequencing input was PBMCs. The receptors were gathered from a human donor in good health (CMV status not recorded). Some clones in this sample may be carry-over from other donors' samples.

The J gene is TRBJ2-5, the V gene TRBV6-5; TRBD2 is a possible D gene (6 bases). The germline CDR1 and CDR2 sequences are MNHEY and SVGAGI. This CDR3 spans 17 amino acids. Trimming took 2 bases from V and 4 from J, leaving 20 bases between them. CDR3 nucleotides: TGTGCCAGCAGTTACAAGGGTCTGCTAGCGAGAATAGAGACCCAGTACTTC. Protein product: CASSYKGLLARIETQYF.

This clonotype was observed a handful of times. The chain carries TRBV7-6 and TRBJ2-7; 8 bases fit TRBD2. This CDR3 region has 13 residues. Trimming at V came to 4 bases and at J to 2 bases, leaving 1 base not matched to a gene. Germline lookup yields CDR1 SGHVS and CDR2 FNYEAQ. The CDR3 DNA sequence: TGTGCCAGCAGCTGGGGACTAGCCTACGAGCAGTACTTC. Protein product: CASSWGLAYEQYF. The whole variable domain, remainder taken from reference TRBV7-6 and TRBJ2-7, is GAGVSQSPRYKVTKRGQDVALRCDPISGHVSLYWYRQALGQGPEFLTYFNYEAQQDKSGLPNDRFSAERPEGSISTLTIQRTEQRDSAMYRCASSWGLAYEQYFGPGTRLTVT.

This clonotype has just a few counts. V usage is TRBV5-1 and J usage is TRBJ2-3; D unclear. The V end lost 7 bases, the J end lost 0 bases, and 12 bases lay between the germline ends. This CDR3 is 14 amino acids long. Germline CDR1 reads SGHRS; CDR2 reads YFSETQ. For the CDR3, the DNA is TGCGCCAGCCTCCCGGGCAGGAGCACAGATACGCAGTATTTT. It yields the protein CASLPGRSTDTQYF.

There are a few counts of this clonotype. The chain is built from TRBV24-1 and TRBJ2-3, with TRBD2 identical over 7 bases. Trimming took 4 bases from V and 11 from J; bases not matched to a gene: 8. The CDR3 consists of 13 residues. CDR1 and CDR2 from the germline V gene are KGHDR and SFDVKD. CDR3 in DNA: TGTGCCACCAGTGACCCAGGACTAGGAATGCAGTATTTT. This codes for CATSDPGLGMQYF.

Comment on this clonotype: A read error is possible here, since a much larger clone lies one base away. This rearrangement joins TRBV7-2 to TRBJ2-1; the match to TRBD2 covers 8 bases. Looked up from germline, CDR1 is SGHTA and CDR2 is FQGNSA. This CDR3 spans 16 amino acids. Here the CDR3 DNA reads TGTGCCATCAGCTCCCTGAGCGGGGGATCCTACAATGAGCAGTTCTTC. Its translation: CAISSLSGGSYNEQFF. The full variable domain, with the rest looked up from reference TRBV7-2 and TRBJ2-1, is GAGVSQSPSNKVTEKGKDVELRCDPISGHTALYWYRQSLGQGLEFLIYFQGNSAPDKSGLPSDRFSAERTGGSVSTLTIQRTQQEDSAVYLCAISSLSGGSYNEQFFGPGTRLTVL.

The chain links TRBV12-3 or TRBV12-4 to TRBJ1-5; D is possibly TRBD1 (6 bases). The CDR3 contains 15 residues. The germline V and J ends were trimmed by 3 bases and 11 bases, with 20 bases remaining between them. The CDR3 reads CASSLWGALDRTQHF. The CDR3 DNA sequence: TGTGCCAGCAGTTTGTGGGGGGCCCTCGATAGGACCCAGCATTTT.

Remarks on this clonotype: Just one base apart from a much larger clone, this may be a read error. The rearrangement uses TRBV5-1 and TRBJ1-6; D is unresolved. With 2 bases removed from V and 0 bases from J, the gap between germline ends came to 12 bases. Per the germline V gene, CDR1 is SGHRS and CDR2 is YFSETQ. The CDR3 consists of 17 residues. The CDR3 nucleotides are TGCGCCAGCAGCTTCCGATCAGCGAGCTCCTATAATTCACCCCTCCACTTT. It yields the protein CASSFRSASSYNSPLHF.

The chain employs TRBV7-9 and TRBJ2-3; no firm D call. Per the germline V gene, CDR1 is SEHNR and CDR2 is FQNEAQ (reference sequence). This CDR3 region has 13 residues. V was clipped by 5 bases and J by 1 base, with 7 bases between them. CDR3 nucleotide sequence: TGTGCCAGCAGCACCTCAGGCACAGATACGCAGTATTTT. It is translated as CASSTSGTDTQYF.

As concerns this clonotype: A much larger clone differs from this one at a single base, so this may be a read error. In this CDR3 the conserved last residue, phenylalanine or tryptophan, is missing, so a read error is likely. This sequence joins TRBV12-3 or TRBV12-4 and TRBJ2-6; no definite D call. There are 13 residues in the CDR3. V was trimmed by 8 bases and J by 4 bases, leaving 9 bases between them. CDR3: CASFRAGANVLTL. CDR3 DNA: TGTGCCAGCTTTCGGGCCGGGGCCAACGTCCTGACTTTA.

The table lists this clonotype with a count of one. The rearrangement links TRBV12-3 or TRBV12-4 to TRBJ2-7, with D maybe TRBD2 (5 bases). Trimming took off 2 bases at V and 3 bases at J, with 8 bases between the two ends. There are 13 residues in the CDR3. The CDR3 coding sequence is TGTGCCAGCAGTTTACTCGGAGGCTACGAGCAGTACTTC. This encodes CASSLLGGYEQYF.

This clonotype was seen a few times. The rearrangement joins TRBV12-3 or TRBV12-4 to TRBJ1-1; TRBD1 agrees at 8 bases. After removal of 5 bases from V and 4 bases from J, the junction contained 9 bases not matched to a gene. This CDR3 contains 15 residues. CDR3 DNA: TGTGCCAGCAGTCTAGGACAGGGTCCAGGCACTGAAGCTTTCTTT. Protein: CASSLGQGPGTEAFF.

This clonotype has more than one count but fewer than ten. The chain recombines TRBV7-2 with TRBJ1-1; D is uncertain. CDR3 size: 15 residues. Per the germline V gene, CDR1 is SGHTA and CDR2 is FQGNSA. The V end was cut by 0 bases, the J end by 4 bases, with 12 bases between. Here the CDR3 DNA reads TGTGCCAGCAGCTTAGCTTGGGCTACCGCCACTGAAGCTTTCTTT. Translation gives CASSLAWATATEAFF.

The chain employs TRBV18 and TRBJ1-1, with D possibly matching TRBD1 (5 bases). This CDR3 spans 15 amino acids. The V and J ends lost 5 bases and 0 bases respectively, with 13 bases between them. Germline V CDR1 and CDR2: KGHSH, LQKENI. CDR3 sequence: CASSFSGLLNTEAFF. The CDR3, as DNA: TGTGCCAGCTCATTTTCGGGACTTCTGAACACTGAAGCTTTCTTT.

The chain has TRBV7-9 and TRBJ2-7; 7 nucleotides match TRBD1. Trimming at V came to 5 bases and at J to 3 bases, leaving 13 bases not matched to a gene. Looked up from germline, CDR1 is SEHNR and CDR2 is FQNEAQ (reference sequence). The CDR3 spans 16 residues. The CDR3 region has the DNA TGTGCCAGCAGCCCCCGCCGGGACAGCAAAAGCTACGAGCAGTACTTC. The encoded protein is CASSPRRDSKSYEQYF. The full variable domain, its missing parts supplied by reference TRBV7-9 and TRBJ2-7, is DTGVSQNPRHKITKRGQNVTFRCDPISEHNRLYWYRQTLGQGPEFLTYFQNEAQLEKSRLLSDRFSAERPKGSFSTLEIQRTEQGDSAMYLCASSPRRDSKSYEQYFGPGTRLTVT.

This clonotype has a single count. V usage is TRBV5-5 and J usage is TRBJ2-5, with D hard to call. Trimming removed 0 bases from V and 5 bases from J, with 11 bases in between. Germline CDR1 and CDR2: SGHKS and YYEKEE (reference sequence). This CDR3 has 14 residues. The CDR3 bases are TGTGCCAGCAGCTTGGTTAGGCTGGGGGAGACCCAGTACTTC. Protein: CASSLVRLGETQYF.

The chain links TRBV10-3 to TRBJ2-1, with TRBD2 as a possible D gene (5 bases). This CDR3 spans 14 amino acids. V lost 3 bases and J lost 3, with 9 bases in between. CDR1 and CDR2 (germline): ENHRY, SYGVKD. The chain's CDR3 is CAISDDGDYNEQFF. Written as DNA, the CDR3 is TGTGCCATCAGTGATGACGGGGACTACAATGAGCAGTTCTTC.

This clonotype has a count of ten or more. The chain has TRBV12-3 or TRBV12-4 and TRBJ1-4; D gene uncertain. The CDR3 extends over 15 amino acids. Trimming cost V 3 bases and J 5 bases, with 13 bases left between them. CDR3 region: CASSFGFRPNEKLFF. Written as DNA, the CDR3 is TGTGCCAGCAGTTTCGGGTTTAGGCCCAATGAAAAACTGTTTTTT.

The CDR3 reads CASSRTDTNQPQHF. The DNA of the CDR3 is TGTGCCAGCAGTCGGACAGATACAAATCAGCCCCAGCATTTT. The chain is built from TRBV6-1 and TRBJ1-5, with D possibly TRBD1 on 6 matching bases. From germline, CDR1 is MNHNS and CDR2 SASEGT. This CDR3 region has 14 residues. V was clipped by 5 bases and J by 4 bases, with 12 bases between them.

CDR3 protein: CSATGDGGNEQFF. The CDR3 DNA is TGCAGTGCTACAGGGGACGGGGGGAATGAGCAGTTCTTC. The genes are TRBV20-1 and TRBJ2-1, with D perhaps matching TRBD2 (7 bases). CDR1 and CDR2 from the germline V gene are DFQATT and SNEGSKA (reference sequence). Trimming left V 4 bases short and J 7 bases short, with 14 bases between. The CDR3 loop spans 13 amino acids.

This chain connects TRBV5-1 to TRBJ2-2; D uncertain. Germline values: CDR1 SGHRS, CDR2 YFSETQ. The germline V and J ends were trimmed by 0 bases and 4 bases, with 13 bases remaining between them. The CDR3 covers 16 residues. In nucleotides, the CDR3 is TGCGCCAGCAGCTTGGACCGACCTGATGCCACCGGGGAGCTGTTTTTT. This translates into CASSLDRPDATGELFF.

The chain has TRBV6-2 or TRBV6-3 and TRBJ2-3, with 10 bases matching TRBD2. V lost 0 bases, J lost 5 bases, and 8 bases stayed unmatched. The CDR3 has 17 amino acids. Germline-derived CDR1 and CDR2 are MNHEY and SVGEGT. CDR3 amino acids: CASSYSSLAGERDTQYF. In DNA form, the CDR3 reads TGTGCCAGCAGTTACTCCAGTCTAGCGGGAGAGAGAGATACGCAGTATTTT.

V usage is TRBV20-1 and J usage is TRBJ2-7; D is possibly TRBD1 (6 bases). This CDR3 contains 15 residues. Germline V gene data show CDR1 as DFQATT and CDR2 as SNEGSKA (reference sequence). V lost 6 bases and J lost 3, with 21 bases in between. CDR3: CSACALAGDDYEQYF. The CDR3 bases are TGCAGTGCCTGCGCTTTGGCAGGGGATGACTACGAGCAGTACTTC.

The chain joins TRBV12-3 or TRBV12-4 to TRBJ1-1; 9 bases line up with TRBD1. CDR3 length: 14 amino acids. J gave up 6 bases and V 6 bases, and 8 bases lay outside the gene matches. CDR3 sequence reads: CASSHRTGDPEAFF. Written as DNA, the CDR3 is TGTGCCAGCAGCCATAGGACAGGGGATCCTGAAGCTTTCTTT.

This clonotype was picked up many times. The chain uses TRBV7-9 and TRBJ2-5; 9 bases are shared with TRBD1. The V gene's germline CDR1 is SEHNR and CDR2 FQNEAQ (reference sequence). The CDR3 runs 15 residues. V lost 1 base, J lost 3 bases, and 3 bases stayed unmatched. Written as DNA, the CDR3 is TGTGCCAGCAGCTTAGACCGGGACAGGGAAGAGACCCAGTACTTC. This translates into CASSLDRDREETQYF.

Only a few counts were recorded for this clonotype. The chain combines TRBV4-2 with TRBJ2-3; 7 bases agree with TRBD1. Looked up from germline, CDR1 is LGHNA and CDR2 is YNFKEQ. The CDR3 covers 14 residues. Trimming at V came to 3 bases and at J to 1 base, leaving 1 base not matched to a gene. The chain's CDR3 is CASSQGTGTDTQYF. The CDR3 region has the DNA TGTGCCAGCAGCCAGGGGACAGGCACAGATACGCAGTATTTT.

V usage is TRBV28 and J usage is TRBJ1-2; no firm D call. The CDR3 is 13 residues long. Germline lookup yields CDR1 MDHEN and CDR2 SYDVKM. Trimming shortened V by 6 bases and J by 6 bases, and 14 bases separated the two germline ends. For the CDR3, the DNA is TGTGCCAGCAGCTTGAGGCTTCGGGATGGCTACACCTTC. It yields the protein CASSLRLRDGYTF.

This clonotype was seen at least ten times. Germline is not matched at one junction end, which may reflect a read error. CDR3 sequence (DNA): TGTGCCAGCAGGTTAGAGGGACAGCGCAATCAGCCCCAGCATTTT. Translated: CASRLEGQRNQPQHF. The V and J genes are TRBV7-8 and TRBJ1-5, with TRBD1 matching 7 bases. CDR3 length equals 15 residues. Looked up from germline, CDR1 is SGHVS and CDR2 is FQNEAQ.

The V gene is TRBV12-3 or TRBV12-4, the J gene TRBJ1-6; TRBD1 aligns across 8 bases. This CDR3 spans 15 amino acids. The ends lost 4 bases at V and 7 bases at J; junction bases unmatched: 6. The CDR3 is CASSYDRGGNSPLHF. CDR3 bases: TGTGCCAGCAGTTATGACAGGGGTGGGAATTCACCCCTCCACTTT.

This sequence joins TRBV5-6 and TRBJ1-1; D is unclear. Trimming removed 0 bases from V and 1 base from J, with 7 bases in between. CDR3 length equals 14 residues. Looked up from germline, CDR1 is SGHDT and CDR2 is YYEEEE. The CDR3: CASSLGHANTEAFF. The CDR3 DNA sequence: TGTGCCAGCAGCTTGGGACATGCGAACACTGAAGCTTTCTTT.